This T cell receptor (beta chain) was sequenced for a study of blood T cell repertoires in COVID-19. Study background: Acute and convalescent COVID-19 samples came from the United States, Italy and Spain. Sources were T cells, B-cell-depleted T cells, or PBMCs; the material itself was cDNA or gDNA.

CDR1 and CDR2 from the germline V gene are MNHEY and SVGAGI. CDR3 length: 15 residues. With V trimmed by 7 bases and J by 6 bases, 8 bases remained unmatched. Authors' processing steps: The authors estimated nucleated cell counts from reference gene primer amplification. Using immunoSEQ multiplex PCR, the repertoire was profiled, and TCRdb retains in-frame clones only, with some absent. V and J calls and clone size come straight from that table; D and trimming were deduced from the DNA. Of around 250,000 clones listed, approximately 90% are singletons. This TCR was recovered from a woman under 40 with active or convalescent COVID-19. The specimen sequenced was peripheral blood. The chain recombines TRBV6-5 with TRBJ2-2, with 10 bases fitting TRBD2. The chain's CDR3 is CASTRSGGMSGELFF. CDR3 nucleotides: TGTGCCAGCACCCGTAGCGGGGGGATGTCCGGGGAGCTGTTTTTT.